This is a list of T cell receptor beta chains from one sample in a study of regulatory T cells in long-lasting Graves disease. TCRdb passed the multiplex PCR reads through MiXCR, listing each CDR3 protein once. The profile shows about 210,000 distinct CDR3 sequences, roughly a fifth of them singletons. This sample also belongs to another study, concerning T cells in Graves' hyperthyroidism and ophthalmopathy.

The sample in question was peripheral blood mononuclear cells (PBMCs), obtained at new diagnosis, from a patient treated with antithyroid drugs. Source of these receptors: a woman in her 30s with Graves disease. Each CDR3 is given with its conserved first and last residue. A D gene is named only where the DNA matches it firmly. Not every row has a clone size; where given, it reads once, few, many or a size class.

clone_size,j_call,v_call,cdr3_length,d_call,cdr3_aa,cdr3_nt
many,TRBJ1-5,TRBV4-1,18,NA,CASSQELGIGYSNQPQHF,TGCGCCAGCAGCCAAGAACTCGGAATTGGCTATAGCAATCAGCCCCAGCATTTT
NA,TRBJ2-7,TRBV15,17,NA,CATSRDPRGALSYEQYF,TGTGCCACCAGCAGAGATCCTAGGGGGGCTCTTTCCTACGAGCAGTACTTC
many,TRBJ1-2,TRBV7-9,18,NA,CASSSTIKGGRANYGYTF,TGTGCCAGCAGCTCCACGATTAAGGGGGGCCGGGCAAACTATGGCTACACCTTC
many,TRBJ2-5,TRBV7-9,14,NA,CASSTTGSQETQYF,TGTGCCAGCAGCACGACAGGATCCCAAGAGACCCAGTACTTC
NA,TRBJ1-5,TRBV2,13,NA,CASSKDINQPQHF,TGTGCCAGCAGTAAGGACATCAATCAGCCCCAGCATTTT
NA,TRBJ1-4,TRBV9,14,NA,CASSFRDEKEKLFF,TGTGCCAGCAGCTTCCGGGACGAGAAAGAAAAACTGTTTTTT
many,TRBJ1-3,TRBV28,14,TRBD1,CASGGGFSGNTIYF,TGTGCCAGCGGAGGGGGCTTTTCTGGAAACACCATATATTTT
NA,TRBJ2-1,TRBV28,12,NA,CASSFSSNEQFF,TGTGCCAGCAGTTTTAGCAGCAATGAGCAGTTCTTC
NA,TRBJ2-3,TRBV5-4,16,NA,CASSLIERINTDTQYF,TGTGCCAGCAGCTTGATCGAGCGGATAAACACAGATACGCAGTATTTT
NA,TRBJ2-6,TRBV11-2,17,NA,CASSLVPGRSGANVLTF,TGTGCCAGCAGCTTAGTCCCAGGGCGCTCTGGGGCCAACGTCCTGACTTTC
NA,TRBJ1-2,TRBV28,11,NA,CASSLSRDYTF,TGTGCCAGCAGTTTATCCAGGGACTACACCTTC